Detailed here is one T cell receptor beta chain. The antigen is undetermined. Its ends do not fully match the called genes, so a read error is possible. This sample is part of a study of cytomegalovirus exposure and HLA in healthy donors. General study results and limits: An analysis that was carried out later associated some 17,000 TCR beta sequences with HLA alleles at 0.05 false discovery rate. Later genetic work tied a missense DCLRE1C variant to beta-chain V and J trimming.

With 60 Vbeta and 13 Jbeta primers, the PCR was carried out. Libraries were prepared by immunoSEQ multiplex PCR; TCRdb keeps only in-frame clonotypes and omits some of them. Here the sample spans about 80,000 clones, roughly two thirds being singletons. The specimen sequenced was PBMCs. The clonotype was recovered from a woman in her forties or fifties in good health and CMV-seropositive.

The CDR3 protein is CAGSHVNMNTEAFF. In DNA form, the CDR3 reads TGTGCCGGCAGCCATGTAAACATGAACACTGAAGCTTTCTTT. This chain joins TRBV14 and TRBJ1-1; D call uncertain. From germline, CDR1 is SGHDN and CDR2 FVKESK. The CDR3 totals 14 residues.